Described below is a single TCR beta chain sequence and its context. Its specificity is unknown. The data were taken from a study of PD-1 blockade in classical Hodgkin lymphoma. Exposure to brentuximab vedotin varied, and each patient had relapsed following autologous stem cell transplantation. Notes on the study in general: The drivers behind the repertoire differences, possibly disease activity or prior therapy, remain undefined. It was reported that newly diagnosed patients had less baseline TCR diversity than healthy donors. Those starting nivolumab under 1 year post-ASCT were excluded.

Repertoires were generated with immunoSEQ multiplex PCR, while TCRdb's copy carries only in-frame clones and drops some. The table lists approximately 79,000 clones, about nine tenths of them singletons. The receptor comes from a human donor with classical Hodgkin lymphoma. Sample: peripheral blood mononuclear cells (PBMCs), taken before the second cycle of nivolumab.

CDR3 region: CASSALEDRGVHEQYF. CDR3 DNA sequence: TGTGCCAGCAGTGCCCTGGAGGACAGGGGGGTTCACGAGCAGTACTTC. The chain combines TRBV25-1 with TRBJ2-7; 10 bases align to TRBD1. The CDR3 is made up of 16 amino acids. Germline trimming cut 4 bases from V and 5 bases from J; bases unmatched to any gene: 11. From germline, CDR1 is MGHDK and CDR2 SYGVNS.